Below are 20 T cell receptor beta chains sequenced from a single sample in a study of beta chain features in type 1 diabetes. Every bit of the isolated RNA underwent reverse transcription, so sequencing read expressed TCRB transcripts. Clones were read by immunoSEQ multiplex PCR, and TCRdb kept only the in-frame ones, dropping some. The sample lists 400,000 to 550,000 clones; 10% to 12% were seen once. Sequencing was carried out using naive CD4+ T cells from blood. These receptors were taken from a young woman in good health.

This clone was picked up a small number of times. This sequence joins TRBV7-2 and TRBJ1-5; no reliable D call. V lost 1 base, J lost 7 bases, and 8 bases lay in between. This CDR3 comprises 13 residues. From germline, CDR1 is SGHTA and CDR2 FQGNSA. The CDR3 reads CASSLDRRQPQHF. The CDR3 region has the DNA TGTGCCAGCAGCTTAGACAGACGGCAGCCCCAGCATTTT.

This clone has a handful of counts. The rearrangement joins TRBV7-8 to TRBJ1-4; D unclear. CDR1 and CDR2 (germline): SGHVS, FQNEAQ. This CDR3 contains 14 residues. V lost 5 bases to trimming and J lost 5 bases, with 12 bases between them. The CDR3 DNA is TGTGCCAGCAGCACCCGGGCCATCAATGAAAAACTGTTTTTT. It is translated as CASSTRAINEKLFF.

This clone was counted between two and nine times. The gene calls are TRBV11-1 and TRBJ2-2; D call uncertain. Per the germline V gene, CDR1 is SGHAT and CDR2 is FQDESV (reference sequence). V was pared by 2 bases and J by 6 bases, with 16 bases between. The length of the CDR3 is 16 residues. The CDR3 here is CASSLIGIHYAGELFF. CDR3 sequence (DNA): TGTGCCAGCAGCTTAATAGGGATTCATTACGCCGGGGAGCTGTTTTTT.

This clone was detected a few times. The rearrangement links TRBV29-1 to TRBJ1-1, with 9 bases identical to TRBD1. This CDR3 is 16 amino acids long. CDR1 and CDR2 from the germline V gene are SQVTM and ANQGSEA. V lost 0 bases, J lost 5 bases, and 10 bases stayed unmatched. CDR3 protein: CSVEDRGQGISTEAFF. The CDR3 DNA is TGCAGCGTTGAAGATCGTGGACAGGGGATTTCGACTGAAGCTTTCTTT.

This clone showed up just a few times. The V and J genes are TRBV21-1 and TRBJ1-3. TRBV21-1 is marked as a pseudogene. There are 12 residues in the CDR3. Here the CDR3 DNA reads TGTGCCAGCAGCAAAGAGGGAAACACCATATATTTT. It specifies CASSKEGNTIYF.

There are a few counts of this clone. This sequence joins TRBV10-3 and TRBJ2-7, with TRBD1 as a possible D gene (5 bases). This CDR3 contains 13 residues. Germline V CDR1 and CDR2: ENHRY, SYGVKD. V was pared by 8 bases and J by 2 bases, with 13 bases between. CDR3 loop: CAIADDRTYEQYV. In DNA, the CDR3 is TGTGCCATCGCCGATGACAGAACCTACGAGCAGTACGTC.

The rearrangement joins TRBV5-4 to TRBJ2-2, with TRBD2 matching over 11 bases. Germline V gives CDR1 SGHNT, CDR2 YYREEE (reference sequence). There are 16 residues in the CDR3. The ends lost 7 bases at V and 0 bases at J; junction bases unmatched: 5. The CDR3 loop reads CASGKTSGANTGELFF. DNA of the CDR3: TGTGCCAGCGGTAAGACTAGCGGGGCGAACACCGGGGAGCTGTTTTTT.

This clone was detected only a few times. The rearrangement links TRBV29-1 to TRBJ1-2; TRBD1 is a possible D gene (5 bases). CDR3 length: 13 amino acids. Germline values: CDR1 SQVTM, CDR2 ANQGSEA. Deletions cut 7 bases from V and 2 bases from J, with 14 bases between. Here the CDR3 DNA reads TGCAGCGCACTCGGGACCATAAACTATGGCTACACCTTC. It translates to CSALGTINYGYTF.

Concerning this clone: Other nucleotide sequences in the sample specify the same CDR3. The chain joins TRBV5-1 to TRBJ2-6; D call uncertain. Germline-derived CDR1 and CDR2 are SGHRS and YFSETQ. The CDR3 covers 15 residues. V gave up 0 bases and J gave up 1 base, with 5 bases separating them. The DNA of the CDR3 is TGCGCCAGCAGCTTGGCTGGGTCTGGGGCCAACGTCCTGACTTTC. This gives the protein CASSLAGSGANVLTF.

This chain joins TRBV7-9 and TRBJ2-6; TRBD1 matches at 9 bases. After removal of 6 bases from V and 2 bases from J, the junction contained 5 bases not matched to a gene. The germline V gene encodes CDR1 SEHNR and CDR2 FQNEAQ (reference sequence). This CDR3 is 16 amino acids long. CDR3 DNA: TGTGCCAGCAGTCGTACAGGGGGCACTGGGGCCAACGTCCTGACTTTC. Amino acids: CASSRTGGTGANVLTF.

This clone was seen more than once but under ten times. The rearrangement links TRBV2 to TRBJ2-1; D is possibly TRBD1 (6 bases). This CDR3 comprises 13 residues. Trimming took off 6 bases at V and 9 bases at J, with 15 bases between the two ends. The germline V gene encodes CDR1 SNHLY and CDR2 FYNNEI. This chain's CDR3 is CASRATGFSEQFF. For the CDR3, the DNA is TGTGCCAGCAGGGCTACAGGGTTCAGTGAGCAGTTCTTC.

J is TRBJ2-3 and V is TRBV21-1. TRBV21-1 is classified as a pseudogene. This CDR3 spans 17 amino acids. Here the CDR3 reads CASSTAVDHPSTDTQYF. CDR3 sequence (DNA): TGTGCCAGCAGCACTGCTGTCGACCACCCTAGCACAGATACGCAGTATTTT.

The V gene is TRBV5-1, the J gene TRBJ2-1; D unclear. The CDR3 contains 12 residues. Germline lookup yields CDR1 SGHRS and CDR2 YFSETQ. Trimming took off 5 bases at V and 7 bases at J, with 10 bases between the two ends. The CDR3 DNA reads TGCGCCAGCAGGCTGCAACGTAATGAGCAGTTCTTC. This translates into CASRLQRNEQFF.

This CDR3 is CASSSQTGTYNEQFF. CDR3 DNA sequence: TGTGCCAGCAGCTCACAGACAGGAACCTACAATGAGCAGTTCTTC. This chain joins TRBV7-6 and TRBJ2-1; perhaps TRBD1 as D (6 bases). Trimming stripped 4 bases from V and 2 bases from J, with 12 bases between. Germline CDR1 SGHVS, CDR2 FNYEAQ. The CDR3 extends over 15 amino acids.

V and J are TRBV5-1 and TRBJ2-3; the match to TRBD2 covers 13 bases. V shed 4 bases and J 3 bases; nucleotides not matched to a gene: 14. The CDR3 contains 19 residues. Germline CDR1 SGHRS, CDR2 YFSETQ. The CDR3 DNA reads TGCGCCAGCAGCCCGGCGAATCGACTAGCGGGGGGCTTTACAGATACGCAGTATTTT. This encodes CASSPANRLAGGFTDTQYF.

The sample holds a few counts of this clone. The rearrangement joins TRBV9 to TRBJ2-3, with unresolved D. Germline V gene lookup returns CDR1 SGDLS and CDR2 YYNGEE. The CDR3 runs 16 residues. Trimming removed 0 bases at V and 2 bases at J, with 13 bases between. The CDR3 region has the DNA TGTGCCAGCAGCGTAGAGCCCCTCGGCCACACAGATACGCAGTATTTT. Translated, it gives CASSVEPLGHTDTQYF.

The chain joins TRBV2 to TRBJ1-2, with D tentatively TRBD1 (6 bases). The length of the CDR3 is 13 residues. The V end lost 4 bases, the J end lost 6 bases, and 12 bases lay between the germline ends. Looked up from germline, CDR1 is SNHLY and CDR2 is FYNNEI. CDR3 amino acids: CASSVRGEDGYTF. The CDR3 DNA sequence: TGTGCCAGCAGTGTCAGGGGCGAGGATGGCTACACCTTC.

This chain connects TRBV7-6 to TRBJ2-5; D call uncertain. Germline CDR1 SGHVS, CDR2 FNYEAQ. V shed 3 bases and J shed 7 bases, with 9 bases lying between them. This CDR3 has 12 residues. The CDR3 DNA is TGTGCCAGCAGCTTTGCCTCAGGGACCCAGTACTTC. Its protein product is CASSFASGTQYF.

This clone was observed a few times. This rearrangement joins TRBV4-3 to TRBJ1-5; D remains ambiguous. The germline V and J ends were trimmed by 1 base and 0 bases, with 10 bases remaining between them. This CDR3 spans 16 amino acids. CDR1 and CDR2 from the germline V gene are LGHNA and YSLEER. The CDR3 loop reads CASSQGVLYSNQPQHF. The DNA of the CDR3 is TGCGCCAGCAGCCAAGGGGTGCTATATAGCAATCAGCCCCAGCATTTT.

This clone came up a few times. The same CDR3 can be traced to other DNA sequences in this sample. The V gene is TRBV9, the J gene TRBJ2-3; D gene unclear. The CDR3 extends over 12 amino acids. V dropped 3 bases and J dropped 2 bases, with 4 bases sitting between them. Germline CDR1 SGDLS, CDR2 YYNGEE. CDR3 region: CASSGNTDTQYF. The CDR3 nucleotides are TGTGCCAGCAGCGGAAACACAGATACGCAGTATTTT.